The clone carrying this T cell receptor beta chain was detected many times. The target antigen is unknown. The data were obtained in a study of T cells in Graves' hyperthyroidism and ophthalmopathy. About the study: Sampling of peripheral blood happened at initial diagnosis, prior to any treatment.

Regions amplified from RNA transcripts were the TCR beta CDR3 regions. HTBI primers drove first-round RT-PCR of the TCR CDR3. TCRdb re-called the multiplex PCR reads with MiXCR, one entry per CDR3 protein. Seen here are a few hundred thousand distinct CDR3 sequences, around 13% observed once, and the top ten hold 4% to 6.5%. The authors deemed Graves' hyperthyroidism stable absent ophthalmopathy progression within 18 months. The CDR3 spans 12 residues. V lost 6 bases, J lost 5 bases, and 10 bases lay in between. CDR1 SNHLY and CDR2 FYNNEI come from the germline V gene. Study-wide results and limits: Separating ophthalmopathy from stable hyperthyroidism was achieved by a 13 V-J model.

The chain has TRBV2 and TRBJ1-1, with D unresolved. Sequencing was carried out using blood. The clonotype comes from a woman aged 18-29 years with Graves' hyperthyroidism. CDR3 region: CASRSGWTEAFF. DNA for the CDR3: TGTGCCAGCAGGTCGGGGTGGACTGAAGCTTTCTTT.